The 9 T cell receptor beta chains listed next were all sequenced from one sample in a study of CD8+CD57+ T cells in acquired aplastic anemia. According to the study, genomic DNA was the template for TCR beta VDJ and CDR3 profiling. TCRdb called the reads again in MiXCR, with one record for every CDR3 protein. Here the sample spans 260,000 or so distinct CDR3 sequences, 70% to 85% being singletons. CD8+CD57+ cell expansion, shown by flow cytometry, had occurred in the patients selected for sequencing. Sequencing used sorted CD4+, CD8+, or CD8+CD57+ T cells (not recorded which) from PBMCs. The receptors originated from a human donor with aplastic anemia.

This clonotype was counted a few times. CDR3 bases: TGCAGCGTCCTGGACCGGACAGATACGCAGTATTTT. As protein: CSVLDRTDTQYF. The V and J genes are TRBV29-1 and TRBJ2-3; unclear D gene. Germline V gives CDR1 SQVTM, CDR2 ANQGSEA. The CDR3 has 12 amino acids. V was clipped by 6 bases and J by 3 bases, with 10 bases between them.

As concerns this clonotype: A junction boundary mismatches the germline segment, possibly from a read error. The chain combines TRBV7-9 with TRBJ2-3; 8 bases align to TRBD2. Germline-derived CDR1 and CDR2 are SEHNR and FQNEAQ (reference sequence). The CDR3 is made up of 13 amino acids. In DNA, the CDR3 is TGTGCCGGCCAGGACGGGAGGGAGGCCCAGTACTACTTT. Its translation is CAGQDGREAQYYF.

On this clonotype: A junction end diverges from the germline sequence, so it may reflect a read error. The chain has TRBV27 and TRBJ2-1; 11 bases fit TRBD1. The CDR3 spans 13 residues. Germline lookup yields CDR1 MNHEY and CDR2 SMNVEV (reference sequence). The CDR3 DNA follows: TGTGCCAGCAGTTCCGGGACAGGGGGAAGTCTGTCCTTC. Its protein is CASSSGTGGSLSF.

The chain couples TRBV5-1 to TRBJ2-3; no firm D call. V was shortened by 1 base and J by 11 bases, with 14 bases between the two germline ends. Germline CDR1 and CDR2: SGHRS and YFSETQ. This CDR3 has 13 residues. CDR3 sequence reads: CASSLYGTTEQYF. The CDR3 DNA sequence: TGCGCCAGCAGCTTGTACGGTACCACAGAGCAGTATTTT.

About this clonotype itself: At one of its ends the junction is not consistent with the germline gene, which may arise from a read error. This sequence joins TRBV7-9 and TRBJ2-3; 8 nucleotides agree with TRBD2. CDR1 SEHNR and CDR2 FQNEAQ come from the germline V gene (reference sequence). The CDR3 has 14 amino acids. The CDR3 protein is CASSFQRGGGSDEF. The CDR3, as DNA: TGTGCCAGCAGCTTTCAGAGAGGCGGGGGGAGCGATGAGTTT.

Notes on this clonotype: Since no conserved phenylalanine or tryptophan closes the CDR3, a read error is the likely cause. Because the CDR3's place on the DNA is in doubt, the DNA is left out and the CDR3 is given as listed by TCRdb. The CDR3 sequence is CASGLAGNLQSL. The rearrangement uses TRBV7-8 and TRBJ2-4. 12 amino acids form the CDR3, both terminal residues included. Germline CDR1 is SGHVS and CDR2 is FQNEAQ.

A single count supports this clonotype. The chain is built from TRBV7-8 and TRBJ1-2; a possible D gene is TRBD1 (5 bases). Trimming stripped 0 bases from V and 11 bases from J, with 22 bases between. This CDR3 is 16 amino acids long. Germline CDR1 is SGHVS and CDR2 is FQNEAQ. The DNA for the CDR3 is TGTGCCAGCAGCTTAGCGGGAGGTGGCTTTACGCAGGGTTACACCTTC. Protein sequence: CASSLAGGGFTQGYTF.

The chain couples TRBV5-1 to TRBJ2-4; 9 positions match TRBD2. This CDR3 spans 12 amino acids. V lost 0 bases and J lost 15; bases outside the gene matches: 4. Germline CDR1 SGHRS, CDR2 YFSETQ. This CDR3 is CASSLVSTSGYF. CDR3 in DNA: TGCGCCAGCAGCTTGGTTTCGACTAGCGGGTACTTC.

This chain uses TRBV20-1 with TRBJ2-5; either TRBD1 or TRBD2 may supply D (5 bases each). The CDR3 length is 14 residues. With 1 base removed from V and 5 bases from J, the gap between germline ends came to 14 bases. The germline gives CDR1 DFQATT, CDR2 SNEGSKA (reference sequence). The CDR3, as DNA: TGCAGTGCTAGAGGGGACGGTCCGGGGGAGACCCAGTACTTC. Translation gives CSARGDGPGETQYF.